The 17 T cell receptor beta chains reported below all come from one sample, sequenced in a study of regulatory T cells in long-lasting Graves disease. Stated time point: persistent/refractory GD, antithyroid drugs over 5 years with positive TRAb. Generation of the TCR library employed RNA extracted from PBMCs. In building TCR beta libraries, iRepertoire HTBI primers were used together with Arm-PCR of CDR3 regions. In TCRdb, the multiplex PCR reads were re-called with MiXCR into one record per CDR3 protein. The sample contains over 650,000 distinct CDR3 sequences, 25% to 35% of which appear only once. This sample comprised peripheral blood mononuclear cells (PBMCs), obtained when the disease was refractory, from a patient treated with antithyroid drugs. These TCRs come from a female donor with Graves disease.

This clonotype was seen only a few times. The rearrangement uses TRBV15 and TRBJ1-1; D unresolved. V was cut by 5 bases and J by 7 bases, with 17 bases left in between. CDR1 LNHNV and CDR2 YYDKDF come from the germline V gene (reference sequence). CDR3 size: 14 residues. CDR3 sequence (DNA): TGTGCCACCAGCCCCTCCCCGCCTGGGCATGAAGCTTTCTTT. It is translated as CATSPSPPGHEAFF.

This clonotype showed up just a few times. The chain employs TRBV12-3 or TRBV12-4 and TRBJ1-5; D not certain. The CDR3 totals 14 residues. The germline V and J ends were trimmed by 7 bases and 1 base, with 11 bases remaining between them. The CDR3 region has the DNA TGTGCCAGCACCTCAAGCGGGAGCAATCAGCCCCAGCATTTT. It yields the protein CASTSSGSNQPQHF.

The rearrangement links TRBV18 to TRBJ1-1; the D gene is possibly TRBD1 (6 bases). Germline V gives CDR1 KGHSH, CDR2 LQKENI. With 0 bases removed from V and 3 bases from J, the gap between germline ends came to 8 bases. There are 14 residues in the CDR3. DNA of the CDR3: TGTGCCAGCTCACCACCTGGACAGCACACTGAAGCTTTCTTT. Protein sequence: CASSPPGQHTEAFF. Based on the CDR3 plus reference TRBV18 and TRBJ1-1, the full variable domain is NAGVMQNPRHLVRRRGQEARLRCSPMKGHSHVYWYRQLPEEGLKFMVYLQKENIIDESGMPKERFSAEFPKEGPSILRIQQVVRGDSAAYFCASSPPGQHTEAFFGQGTRLTVV.

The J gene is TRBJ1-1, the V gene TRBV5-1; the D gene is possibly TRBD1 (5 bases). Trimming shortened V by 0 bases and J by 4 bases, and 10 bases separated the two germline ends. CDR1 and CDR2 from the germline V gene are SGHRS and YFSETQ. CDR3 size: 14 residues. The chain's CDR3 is CASSLARAATEAFF. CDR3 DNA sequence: TGCGCCAGCAGCTTGGCCAGGGCGGCCACTGAAGCTTTCTTT.

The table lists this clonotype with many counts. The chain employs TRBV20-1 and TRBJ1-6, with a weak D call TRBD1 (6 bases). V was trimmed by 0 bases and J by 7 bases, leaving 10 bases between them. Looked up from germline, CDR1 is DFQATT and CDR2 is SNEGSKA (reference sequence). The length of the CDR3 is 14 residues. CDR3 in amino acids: CSARDMGQNSPLHF. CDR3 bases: TGCAGTGCTAGAGATATGGGACAAAATTCACCCCTCCACTTT.

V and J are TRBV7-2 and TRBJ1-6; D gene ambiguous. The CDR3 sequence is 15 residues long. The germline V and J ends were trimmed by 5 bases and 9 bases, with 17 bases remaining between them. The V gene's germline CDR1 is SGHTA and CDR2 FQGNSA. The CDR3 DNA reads TGTGCCAGCAGCCAACCGGACTTGGGGAGTTCACCCCTCCACTTT. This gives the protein CASSQPDLGSSPLHF.

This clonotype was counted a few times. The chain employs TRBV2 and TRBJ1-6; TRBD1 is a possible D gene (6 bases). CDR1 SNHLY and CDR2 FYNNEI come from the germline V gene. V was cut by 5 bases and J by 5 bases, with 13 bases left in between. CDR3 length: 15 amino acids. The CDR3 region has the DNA TGTGCCAGCAGTCAGTTGGACAGAAATAATTCACCCCTCCACTTT. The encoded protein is CASSQLDRNNSPLHF.

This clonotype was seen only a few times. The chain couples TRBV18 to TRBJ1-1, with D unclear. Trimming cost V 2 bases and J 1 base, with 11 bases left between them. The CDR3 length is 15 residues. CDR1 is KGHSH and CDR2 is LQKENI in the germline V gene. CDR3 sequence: CASSPTNFANTEAFF. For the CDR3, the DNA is TGTGCCAGCTCACCAACGAACTTTGCGAACACTGAAGCTTTCTTT.

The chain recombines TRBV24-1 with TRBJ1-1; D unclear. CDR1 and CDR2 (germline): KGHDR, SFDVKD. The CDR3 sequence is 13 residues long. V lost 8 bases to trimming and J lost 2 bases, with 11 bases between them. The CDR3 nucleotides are TGTGCCACCAAAGAGACGGCAAACACTGAAGCTTTCTTT. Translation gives CATKETANTEAFF.

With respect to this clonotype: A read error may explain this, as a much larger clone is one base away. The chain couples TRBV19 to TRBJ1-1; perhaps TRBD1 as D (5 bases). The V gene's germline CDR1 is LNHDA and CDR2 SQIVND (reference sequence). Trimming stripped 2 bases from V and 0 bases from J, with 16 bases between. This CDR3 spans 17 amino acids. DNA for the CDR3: TGTGCCAGTAGTATAAGGGTGGCAGGGATCATGAACACTGAAGCTTTCTTT. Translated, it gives CASSIRVAGIMNTEAFF. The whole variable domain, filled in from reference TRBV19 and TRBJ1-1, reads DGGITQSPKYLFRKEGQNVTLSCEQNLNHDAMYWYRQDPGQGLRLIYYSQIVNDFQKGDIAEGYSVSREKKESFPLTVTSAQKNPTAFYLCASSIRVAGIMNTEAFFGQGTRLTVV.

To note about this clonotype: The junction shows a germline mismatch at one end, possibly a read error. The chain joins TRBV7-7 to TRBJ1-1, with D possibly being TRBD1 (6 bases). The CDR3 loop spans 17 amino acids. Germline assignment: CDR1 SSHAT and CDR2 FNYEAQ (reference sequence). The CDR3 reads CASSPFPQGPPSPEAFF. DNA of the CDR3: TGTGCTAGCAGCCCCTTCCCCCAGGGGCCGCCAAGCCCTGAAGCTTTCTTT.

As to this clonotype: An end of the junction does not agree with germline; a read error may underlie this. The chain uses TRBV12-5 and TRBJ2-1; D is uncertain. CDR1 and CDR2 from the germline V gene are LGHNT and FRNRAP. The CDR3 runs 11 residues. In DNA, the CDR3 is TGTGCTAGTGGTGTGGTGGATGAGCAGTTCTTC. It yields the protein CASGVVDEQFF.

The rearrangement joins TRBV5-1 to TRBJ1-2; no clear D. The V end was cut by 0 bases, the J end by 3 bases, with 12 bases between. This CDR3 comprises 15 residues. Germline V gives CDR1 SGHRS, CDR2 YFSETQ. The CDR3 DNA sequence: TGCGCCAGCAGCTTGGCCGACGGGAGGTACTATGGCTACACCTTC. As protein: CASSLADGRYYGYTF. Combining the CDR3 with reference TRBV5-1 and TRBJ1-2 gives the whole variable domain KAGVTQTPRYLIKTRGQQVTLSCSPISGHRSVSWYQQTPGQGLQFLFEYFSETQRNKGNFPGRFSGRQFSNSRSEMNVSTLELGDSALYLCASSLADGRYYGYTFGSGTRLTVV.

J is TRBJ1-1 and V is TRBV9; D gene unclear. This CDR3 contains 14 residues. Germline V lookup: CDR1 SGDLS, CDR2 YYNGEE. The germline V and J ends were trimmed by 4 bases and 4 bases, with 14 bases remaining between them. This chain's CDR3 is CASSLTERPTEAFF. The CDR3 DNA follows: TGTGCCAGCAGCTTAACAGAGCGGCCCACTGAAGCTTTCTTT. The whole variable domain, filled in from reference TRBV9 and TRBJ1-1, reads DSGVTQTPKHLITATGQRVTLRCSPRSGDLSVYWYQQSLDQGLQFLIQYYNGEERAKGNILERFSAQQFPDLHSELNLSSLELGDSALYFCASSLTERPTEAFFGQGTRLTVV.

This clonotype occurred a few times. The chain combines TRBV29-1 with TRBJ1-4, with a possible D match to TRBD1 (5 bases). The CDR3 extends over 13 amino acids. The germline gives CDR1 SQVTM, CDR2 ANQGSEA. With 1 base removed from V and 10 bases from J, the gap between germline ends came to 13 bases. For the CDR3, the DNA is TGCAGCGTTGAAGCCCAGGGAATGGGAAAACTGTTTTTT. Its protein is CSVEAQGMGKLFF.

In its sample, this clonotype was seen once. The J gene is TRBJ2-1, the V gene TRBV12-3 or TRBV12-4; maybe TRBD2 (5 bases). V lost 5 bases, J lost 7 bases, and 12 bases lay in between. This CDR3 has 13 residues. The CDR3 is CASSRGLSNEQFF. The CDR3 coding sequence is TGTGCCAGCAGTCGCGGACTTTCTAATGAGCAGTTCTTC.

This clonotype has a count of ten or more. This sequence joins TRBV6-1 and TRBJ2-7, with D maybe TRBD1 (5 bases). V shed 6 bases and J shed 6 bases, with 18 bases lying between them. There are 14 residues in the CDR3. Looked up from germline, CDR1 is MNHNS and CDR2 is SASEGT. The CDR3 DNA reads TGTGCCAGCAGCCTCGGACAAACAAGTCCCGAGCAGTACTTC. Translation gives CASSLGQTSPEQYF.